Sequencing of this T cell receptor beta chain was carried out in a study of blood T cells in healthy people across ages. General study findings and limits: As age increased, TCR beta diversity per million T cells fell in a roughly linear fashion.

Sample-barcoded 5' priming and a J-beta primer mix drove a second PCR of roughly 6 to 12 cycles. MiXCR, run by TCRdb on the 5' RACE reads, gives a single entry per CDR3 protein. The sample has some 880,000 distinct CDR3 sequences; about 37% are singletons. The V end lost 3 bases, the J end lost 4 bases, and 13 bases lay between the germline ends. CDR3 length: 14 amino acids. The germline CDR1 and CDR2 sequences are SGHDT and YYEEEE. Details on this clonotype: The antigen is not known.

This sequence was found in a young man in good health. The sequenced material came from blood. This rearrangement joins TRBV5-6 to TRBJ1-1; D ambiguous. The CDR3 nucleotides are TGTGCCAGCAGCTCAGCTCCTAGGGCCACTGAAGCTTTCTTT. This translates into CASSSAPRATEAFF.